The 11 T cell receptor beta chains reported below all come from one sample, sequenced in a study of T cell responses to AZD1222 COVID-19 vaccine. TCRdb keeps only in-frame clones here, not all; method: immunoSEQ multiplex PCR. The sample lists tens of thousands of clones; about 88% were seen once. Material: peripheral blood, obtained on day 0 of AZD1222 vaccination. Every receptor here comes from an adult in good health.

This clone was counted once. The chain uses TRBV25-1 and TRBJ2-7; no clear D. The germline gives CDR1 MGHDK, CDR2 SYGVNS. Deletions cut 2 bases from V and 5 bases from J, with 10 bases between. The CDR3 runs 13 residues. The CDR3 loop is CASSEVLANEQYF. The CDR3 nucleotides are TGTGCCAGCAGTGAAGTGTTGGCCAACGAGCAGTACTTC.

The chain is built from TRBV11-3 and TRBJ1-1; D gene ambiguous. This CDR3 has 13 amino acids. In germline, CDR1 is SGHNT, CDR2 YENEEA. V was pared by 0 bases and J by 5 bases, with 7 bases between. The DNA of the CDR3 is TGTGCCAGCAGCTTAGATTCAAGAACTGAAGCTTTCTTT. Translated: CASSLDSRTEAFF.

This clone is a singleton in its sample. The chain combines TRBV5-6 with TRBJ1-1; D is unresolved. The CDR3 is 14 residues long. V was pared by 4 bases and J by 0 bases, with 10 bases between. Germline CDR1 and CDR2: SGHDT and YYEEEE. The CDR3 DNA follows: TGTGCCAGCAGCAGAGGACGGATGAACACTGAAGCTTTCTTT. Protein product: CASSRGRMNTEAFF.

The chain is built from TRBV27 and TRBJ2-1, with a weak D call TRBD1 (6 bases). CDR1 and CDR2 from the germline V gene are MNHEY and SMNVEV (reference sequence). Trimming removed 2 bases from V and 2 bases from J, with 10 bases in between. This CDR3 spans 15 amino acids. CDR3 loop: CASSLEGTPYNEQFF. In nucleotides, the CDR3 is TGTGCCAGCAGTTTAGAAGGGACACCCTACAATGAGCAGTTCTTC.

This clone was observed once. The rearrangement joins TRBV29-1 to TRBJ2-5; D is unresolved. The germline CDR1 and CDR2 sequences are SQVTM and ANQGSEA. The CDR3 runs to 12 residues. Trimming left V 4 bases short and J 2 bases short, with 8 bases between. CDR3 bases: TGCAGCGTTGTGTGGGGACAAGAGACCCAGTACTTC. Translating gives CSVVWGQETQYF.

The sample holds one count of this clone. This rearrangement joins TRBV9 to TRBJ1-1, with 8 bases aligning to TRBD1. This CDR3 is built from 15 residues. Per germline, CDR1 SGDLS and CDR2 YYNGEE. J was trimmed by 1 base and V by 4 bases; bases with no gene match: 6. The CDR3 here is CASSPRTGPNTEAFF. For the CDR3, the DNA is TGTGCCAGCAGCCCAAGGACAGGGCCGAACACTGAAGCTTTCTTT.

The chain links TRBV30 to TRBJ1-4; D might be TRBD1 (6 bases). CDR3 length equals 16 residues. Germline assignment: CDR1 GTSNPN and CDR2 SVGIG (reference sequence). The V gene lost 2 bases and the J gene lost 6 bases, with 19 bases spanning the gap. Written as DNA, the CDR3 is TGTGCCTGGAGTCCCGGTAGGGGTTACAGGGATGAAAAACTGTTTTTT. This encodes CAWSPGRGYRDEKLFF.

The chain carries TRBV28 and TRBJ2-3; 9 bases match TRBD2. Trimming at V came to 6 bases and at J to 8 bases, leaving 18 bases not matched to a gene. This CDR3 contains 17 residues. The germline V gene encodes CDR1 MDHEN and CDR2 SYDVKM. The CDR3 sequence is CASRSPPNAGGPGTQYF. The DNA of the CDR3 is TGTGCCAGCAGAAGCCCCCCGAACGCGGGAGGGCCAGGTACGCAGTATTTT.

This sequence joins TRBV9 and TRBJ1-2; D remains unclear. The CDR3 runs to 15 residues. Germline values: CDR1 SGDLS, CDR2 YYNGEE. The V end was cut by 0 bases, the J end by 3 bases, with 12 bases between. Written as DNA, the CDR3 is TGTGCCAGCAGCGTAGGAGCAGACGGCGACTATGGCTACACCTTC. Amino acid sequence: CASSVGADGDYGYTF.

J is TRBJ2-1 and V is TRBV15; 8 nucleotides agree with TRBD2. The germline V gene encodes CDR1 LNHNV and CDR2 YYDKDF (reference sequence). The CDR3 sequence is 15 residues long. After removal of 4 bases from V and 8 bases from J, the junction contained 10 bases not matched to a gene. The CDR3 sequence: CATSTGTRQSHEQFF. DNA of the CDR3: TGTGCCACCAGCACCGGGACTAGACAGTCCCATGAGCAGTTCTTC.

This sequence joins TRBV14 and TRBJ2-5; possible D gene TRBD2, 6 bases. The germline CDR1 and CDR2 sequences are SGHDN and FVKESK. The V and J ends lost 0 bases and 4 bases respectively, with 15 bases between them. The CDR3 has 16 residues. CDR3 loop: CASSQDWGVGGETQYF. CDR3 bases: TGTGCCAGCAGCCAAGATTGGGGGGTCGGAGGAGAGACCCAGTACTTC.